This T cell receptor (beta chain) appears in the sequencing data of a study of T cell responses to AZD1222 COVID-19 vaccine. Libraries were prepared by immunoSEQ multiplex PCR; TCRdb keeps only in-frame clonotypes and omits some of them. The table includes over 110,000 clones, about 92% detected once. The CDR3 extends over 14 amino acids. The V gene end was trimmed by 3 bases and the J gene end by 0 bases; junction bases not matched to a gene: 1. CDR1 MGHRA and CDR2 YSYEKL come from the germline V gene. The chain employs TRBV4-1 and TRBJ1-1; 7 nucleotides line up with TRBD1. This sequence was found in an adult in good health. Material: peripheral blood, obtained on day 0 of AZD1222 vaccination. The CDR3 DNA sequence: TGCGCCAGCAGCCAGGGACAGCTGAACACTGAAGCTTTCTTT. Translating it yields CASSQGQLNTEAFF.